Given below is one TCR beta chain in context. CDR1 MNHEY and CDR2 SVGAGI come from the germline V gene. The CDR3 runs to 18 residues. Trimming cost V 0 bases and J 4 bases, with 21 bases left between them. The data are from a study of blood T cells in healthy people across ages. Every donor gave approximately 10 milliliters of peripheral blood. A minimum of 6.5 million PBMCs was isolated per sample. The use of a sample-barcoded 5' primer and a J-beta primer mix characterized a second PCR of roughly 7 to 12 cycles. TCRdb re-analysed the 5' RACE reads in MiXCR, keeping a single row per CDR3 protein. Among about 1.8 million distinct CDR3 sequences listed, about 50% were seen once.

Sequencing was carried out using blood. The chain carries TRBV6-5 and TRBJ1-1; a weak D match, TRBD1 (5 bases). This TCR was recovered from a middle-aged woman in good health. In DNA form, the CDR3 reads TGTGCCAGCAGTTACTCGAATGGCAGGGTATATCGGGGCACTGAAGCTTTCTTT. This encodes CASSYSNGRVYRGTEAFF.